This is a list of T cell receptor beta chains from one sample in a study of vaccination and CD4 T cells after COVID-19. Their antigens are not known. TCRdb used MiXCR to reprocess the PCR reads, holding one entry per CDR3 protein. Of over 5,500 distinct CDR3 sequences listed, 49% were seen once; the top ten hold 50% to 65%. Sequencing was performed on CD4+ T cells from blood, cultured in vitro. Every receptor here comes from a human donor in good health. CDR3s include the opening cysteine and the closing phenylalanine or tryptophan. A D gene is named only where the DNA matches it firmly. Where a row states a size, it is once, few, many or the class of an expanded clone; other rows omit it.

V gene	D gene	clone size	J gene	CDR3 DNA	CDR3 protein
TRBV11-2	NA	few	TRBJ1-6	TGTGCCAGCAGACCATGGGGGGCGGGGGGATTCTATTCACCCCTCCACTTT	CASRPWGAGGFYSPLHF
TRBV7-9	TRBD1	few	TRBJ1-1	TGTGCCAGCAGCCAAGTGGGAGGGGGCGAAATTGAAGCTTTCTTT	CASSQVGGGEIEAFF
TRBV21-1	NA	NA	TRBJ2-7	TGTGCCAGCCAAGAGGGCCAGGCCTACGAGCAGTACTTC	CASQEGQAYEQYF
TRBV20-1	TRBD1	NA	TRBJ1-1	TGCAGTGCTAAGACAGGGAGTGAAGCTTTCTTT	CSAKTGSEAFF
TRBV2	NA	few	TRBJ1-2	TGTGCCAGCAGGGAGGGGGGGTCTCGACGCTACACCTTC	CASREGGSRRYTF
TRBV6-1	NA	NA	TRBJ2-5	TGTGCCAGTATAAGCCAATACCCTCAAGAGACCCAGTACTTC	CASISQYPQETQYF
TRBV20-1	TRBD1	few	TRBJ1-3	TGCAGTGCTGGAGGGGGACAGGGGAGTAACACCATATATTTT	CSAGGGQGSNTIYF
TRBV7-6	TRBD2	NA	TRBJ2-2	TGTGCCAGCAGCTTAGTAGCGGGGCCCGGGGAGCTGTTTTTT	CASSLVAGPGELFF
TRBV6-2/TRBV6-3	NA	NA	TRBJ2-3	TGTGCCAGCAGTTATCCCACCCGAGCTGGGATAGATACGCAGTATTTT	CASSYPTRAGIDTQYF
TRBV5-1	TRBD2	NA	TRBJ2-3	TGCGCCAGCAGCTCCTTGTGGGGGAGCGGGGTCACAGATACGCAGTATTTT	CASSSLWGSGVTDTQYF
TRBV15	TRBD1	few	TRBJ1-5	TGTGCCACCAGCGGGACAGGGTCCCGTCAGCCCCAGCATTTT	CATSGTGSRQPQHF
TRBV6-1	TRBD1	few	TRBJ1-2	TGTGCCAGCAGTAACGGACAGGCTAGCACCTTC	CASSNGQASTF
TRBV20-1	NA	NA	TRBJ2-7	TGCAGTGCCCTAAGACTAGGGAGTTCCTACGAGCAGTACTTC	CSALRLGSSYEQYF